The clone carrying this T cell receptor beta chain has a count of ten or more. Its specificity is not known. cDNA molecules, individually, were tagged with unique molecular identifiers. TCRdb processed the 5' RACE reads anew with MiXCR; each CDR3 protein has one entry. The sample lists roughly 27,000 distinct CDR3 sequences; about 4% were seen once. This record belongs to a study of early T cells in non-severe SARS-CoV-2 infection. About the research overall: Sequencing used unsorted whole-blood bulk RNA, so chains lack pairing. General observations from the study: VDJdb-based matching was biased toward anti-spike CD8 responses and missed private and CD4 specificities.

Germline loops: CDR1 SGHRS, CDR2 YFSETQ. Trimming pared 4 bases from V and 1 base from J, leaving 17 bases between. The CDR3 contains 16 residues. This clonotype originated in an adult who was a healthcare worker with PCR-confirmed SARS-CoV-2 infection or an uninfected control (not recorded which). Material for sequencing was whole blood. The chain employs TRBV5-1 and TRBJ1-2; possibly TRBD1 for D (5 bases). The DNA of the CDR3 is TGCGCCAGCAGCGAAGGGACCACGTTCTTTAACTATGGCTACACCTTC. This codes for CASSEGTTFFNYGYTF.